This is a list of T cell receptor beta chains from one sample in a study of cytomegalovirus exposure and HLA in healthy donors. Assay: immunoSEQ multiplex PCR; the TCRdb copy retains only in-frame clones and omits some. The table has about 50,000 clones, roughly 80% seen once. Material for sequencing was PBMCs. These receptors were collected from a man aged 25-45 years in good health and CMV-seropositive. Each CDR3 is given with its conserved first and last residue. D genes are given only for firm matches. Not all rows give a size; the values are once, few, many and, for expanded clones, a class.

NA	NA	TRBJ2-1	TRBV4-1	CASSHPDSSYNEQFF	TGCGCCAGCAGCCACCCAGACAGCTCATACAATGAGCAGTTCTTC
NA	NA	TRBJ1-3	TRBV11-2	CASSLAGKTGNTIYF	TGTGCCAGCAGCTTAGCCGGGAAAACTGGAAACACCATATATTTT
TRBD1	NA	TRBJ1-2	TRBV29-1	CSVEGLAGGGSSYGYTF	TGCAGCGTTGAAGGGCTGGCAGGGGGCGGATCATCCTATGGCTACACCTTC
NA	NA	TRBJ1-4	TRBV11-2	CASSLQGHATNEKLFF	TGTGCCAGCAGCTTACAGGGGCATGCAACTAATGAAAAACTGTTTTTT
NA	NA	TRBJ2-5	TRBV6-1	CASSERRETQYF	TGTGCCAGCAGTGAAAGGAGGGAGACCCAGTACTTC
TRBD2	NA	TRBJ2-1	TRBV19	CASSISGGAGNEQFF	TGTGCCAGTAGTATATCCGGGGGGGCCGGCAATGAGCAGTTCTTC
NA	NA	TRBJ2-5	TRBV7-9	CASSPAAGQETQYF	TGTGCCAGCAGCCCGGCCGCAGGCCAAGAGACCCAGTACTTC
NA	once	TRBJ2-1	TRBV5-6	CASSLASLEEQFF	TGTGCCAGCAGCTTGGCCTCCCTAGAAGAGCAGTTCTTC
NA	NA	TRBJ2-7	TRBV2	CASSDDWTDYEQYF	TGTGCCAGCAGTGATGACTGGACAGACTACGAGCAGTACTTC
TRBD1	few	TRBJ1-2	TRBV9	CASSVEQGAGYGYTF	TGTGCCAGCAGCGTAGAACAGGGGGCAGGCTATGGCTACACCTTC
NA	NA	TRBJ1-1	TRBV2	CASSENTGGSLNTEAFF	TGTGCCAGCAGTGAAAATACGGGGGGCTCTTTGAACACTGAAGCTTTCTTT
TRBD1	NA	TRBJ2-7	TRBV5-1	CASSLAGDSYEQYF	TGCGCCAGCAGCTTGGCCGGGGACAGCTACGAGCAGTACTTC
NA	NA	TRBJ1-2	TRBV7-3	CASSLTAGDVSGYTF	TGTGCCAGCAGCTTAACCGCAGGGGACGTTTCTGGCTACACCTTC
TRBD2	few	TRBJ2-3	TRBV6-4	CASSETSGGTDTQYF	TGTGCCAGCAGTGAGACTAGCGGGGGCACAGATACGCAGTATTTT
TRBD2	NA	TRBJ2-7	TRBV30	CAGTPGGRSGEQYF	TGTGCCGGGACCCCGGGGGGGAGGTCAGGCGAGCAGTACTTC
NA	NA	TRBJ1-2	TRBV10-2	CASGQLNYGYTF	TGCGCCAGCGGGCAGCTGAACTATGGCTACACCTTC
TRBD1	few	TRBJ1-3	TRBV7-2	CASSLQGRTGGNTIYF	TGTGCCAGCAGCTTACAGGGGAGGACAGGAGGAAACACCATATATTTT
TRBD1	NA	TRBJ1-5	TRBV6-5	CASMGTGGNQPQHF	TGTGCCAGCATGGGGACAGGGGGCAATCAGCCCCAGCATTTT
NA	NA	TRBJ1-4	TRBV6-1	CASSEFAGNEKLFF	TGTGCCAGCAGTGAATTTGCCGGGAATGAAAAACTGTTTTTT
NA	NA	TRBJ2-1	TRBV2	CASTSERFYNEQFF	TGTGCCAGTACGTCCGAGCGGTTCTACAATGAGCAGTTCTTC
TRBD1	NA	TRBJ1-1	TRBV5-6	CASSSGQMNTEAFF	TGTGCCAGCAGCTCGGGACAGATGAACACTGAAGCTTTCTTT
TRBD1	NA	TRBJ2-5	TRBV5-8	CASSPGRGREETQYF	TGTGCCAGCAGCCCTGGCAGGGGGCGGGAAGAGACCCAGTACTTC
TRBD1	few	TRBJ2-7	TRBV4-1	CASSQGLGQGYEQYF	TGCGCCAGCAGCCAAGGTCTAGGACAGGGCTACGAGCAGTACTTC
TRBD2	NA	TRBJ2-3	TRBV5-1	CASSLAGGTDTQYF	TGCGCCAGCAGCTTGGCGGGGGGGACAGATACGCAGTATTTT
NA	once	TRBJ1-2	TRBV27	CASSLAGIYGYTF	TGTGCCAGCAGTTTAGCAGGCATCTATGGCTACACCTTC
TRBD1	NA	TRBJ1-2	TRBV9	CASSGGRTGGGYTF	TGTGCCAGCAGCGGTGGGAGGACAGGGGGTGGCTACACCTTC
TRBD1	NA	TRBJ2-5	TRBV5-1	CASSLTGAKWETQYF	TGCGCCAGCAGCTTGACAGGGGCTAAATGGGAGACCCAGTACTTC
TRBD1	NA	TRBJ1-5	TRBV7-9	CASSWDSSNQPQHF	TGTGCCAGCAGCTGGGACAGTTCAAATCAGCCCCAGCATTTT
NA	NA	TRBJ2-3	TRBV11-2	CASSLHTDTQYF	TGTGCCAGCAGCTTACACACAGATACGCAGTATTTT
NA	NA	TRBJ1-2	TRBV9	CASSARGGGNYGYTF	TGTGCCAGCAGCGCGAGGGGGGGAGGTAACTATGGCTACACCTTC
TRBD1	once	TRBJ1-1	TRBV7-6	CASSLGQGATEAFF	TGTGCCAGCAGCTTAGGACAGGGGGCCACTGAAGCTTTCTTT
TRBD1	NA	TRBJ1-1	TRBV18	CASSPKQGASGAEAFF	TGTGCCAGCTCACCAAAACAGGGGGCGTCAGGCGCTGAAGCTTTCTTT
NA	NA	TRBJ2-3	TRBV30	CAWSIGQNTDTQYF	TGTGCCTGGAGTATCGGACAGAACACAGATACGCAGTATTTT
NA	NA	TRBJ1-1	TRBV11-3	CASSLSAGNTEAFF	TGTGCCAGCAGCCTGAGTGCTGGGAACACTGAAGCTTTCTTT
TRBD1	NA	TRBJ1-1	TRBV19	CASSINRGNTEAFF	TGTGCCAGTAGTATCAACAGGGGGAACACTGAAGCTTTCTTT
TRBD1	NA	TRBJ1-1	TRBV29-1	CSVDLGGTGSFF	TGCAGCGTTGATCTGGGCGGGACAGGGAGCTTTTTT
TRBD2	once	TRBJ2-5	TRBV10-3	CAISGTSGGPDQETQYF	TGTGCCATCAGTGGGACTAGCGGGGGGCCCGACCAAGAGACCCAGTACTTC
TRBD1	once	TRBJ1-6	TRBV4-1	CASSQLQGITTASPLHF	TGCGCCAGCAGCCAACTACAGGGGATTACGACGGCCTCACCCCTCCACTTT
NA	NA	TRBJ1-1	TRBV6-1	CASSVWSGTEAFF	TGTGCCAGCAGTGTATGGAGTGGCACTGAAGCTTTCTTT